The 16 T cell receptor beta chains below come from one sample, sequenced in a study of T cell responses to AZD1222 COVID-19 vaccine. Here immunoSEQ multiplex PCR was the method, and the copy in TCRdb shows in-frame clones only, minus some. The sample contains around 99,000 clones, around 90% of which appear only once. Sequenced material: peripheral blood, taken on day 0 of AZD1222 vaccination. The receptor set was obtained from an adult in good health.

The V and J genes are TRBV5-6 and TRBJ1-5; 8 bases map to TRBD1. Trimming removed 4 bases from V and 7 bases from J; junction bases left unmatched: 10. CDR1 is SGHDT and CDR2 is YYEEEE in the germline V gene. This CDR3 has 15 residues. CDR3 in amino acids: CASSNVGQGGQPQHF. CDR3 DNA: TGTGCCAGCAGCAATGTCGGACAGGGAGGGCAGCCCCAGCATTTT.

The V gene is TRBV3-1 (or the pseudogene TRBV3-2), the J gene TRBJ2-3; D not resolved. V lost 4 bases and J 1 base, leaving 9 bases between the germline ends. Germline CDR1 is LGHDT and CDR2 is YNNKEL (reference sequence). This CDR3 has 14 residues. The CDR3 DNA is TGTGCCAGCAGCCGGCTACCTCGCACAGATACGCAGTATTTT. Protein product: CASSRLPRTDTQYF.

This chain joins TRBV27 and TRBJ2-1; D is undetermined. This CDR3 region has 15 residues. V was shortened by 2 bases and J by 3 bases, with 11 bases between the two germline ends. Germline lookup yields CDR1 MNHEY and CDR2 SMNVEV (reference sequence). The CDR3 DNA is TGTGCCAGCAGTTTAAGGGTTCTATTCTACAATGAGCAGTTCTTC. Its translation: CASSLRVLFYNEQFF.

The CDR3, as DNA: TGCGCCAGCAGCCGGGTAGGTGGGTCTACTAGCACAGATACGCAGTATTTT. Amino acids: CASSRVGGSTSTDTQYF. V gene TRBV5-1 combines with J gene TRBJ2-3; unclear D gene. The germline CDR1 and CDR2 sequences are SGHRS and YFSETQ. V lost 4 bases, J lost 0 bases, and 18 bases lay in between. This CDR3 has 17 amino acids.

The rearrangement links TRBV12-3 or TRBV12-4 to TRBJ2-7, with D hard to call. Trimming cost V 6 bases and J 3 bases, with 6 bases left between them. The length of the CDR3 is 11 residues. The CDR3 loop reads CASSMSYEQYF. The CDR3 DNA reads as TGTGCCAGCAGCATGAGCTACGAGCAGTACTTC.

This clone was observed once. The CDR3 reads CASSPGQNQPQHF. DNA of the CDR3: TGTGCCAGCAGCCCGGGTCAAAATCAGCCCCAGCATTTT. The genes are TRBV3-1 (or the pseudogene TRBV3-2) and TRBJ1-5; D gene unclear. This CDR3 spans 13 amino acids. Looked up from germline, CDR1 is LGHDT and CDR2 is YNNKEL (reference sequence). Trimming took off 4 bases at V and 4 bases at J, with 8 bases between the two ends.

CDR3 protein: CASSPTGSSYEQYF. The CDR3 nucleotides are TGTGCCAGCAGCCCCACCGGGAGCTCCTACGAGCAGTACTTC. The J gene is TRBJ2-7, the V gene TRBV3-1 (or the pseudogene TRBV3-2), with D possibly TRBD2 on 6 matching bases. This CDR3 contains 14 residues. Trimming took off 4 bases at V and 0 bases at J, with 10 bases between the two ends. Germline-derived CDR1 and CDR2 are LGHDT and YNNKEL (reference sequence).

This clone has only one observation. The J gene is TRBJ2-5, the V gene TRBV29-1, with a tentative D call TRBD2 (5 bases). The CDR3 has 10 amino acids. The ends were cut back, 7 bases at V and 3 bases at J, with 6 bases in the middle. CDR1 is SQVTM and CDR2 is ANQGSEA in the germline V gene. The CDR3 sequence: CSAGEETQYF. In DNA form, the CDR3 reads TGCAGCGCCGGGGAAGAGACCCAGTACTTC.

This chain joins TRBV27 and TRBJ1-1; D remains ambiguous. Germline V gene data show CDR1 as MNHEY and CDR2 as SMNVEV (reference sequence). The V end lost 0 bases, the J end lost 4 bases, and 15 bases lay between the germline ends. There are 16 residues in the CDR3. CDR3 DNA sequence: TGTGCCAGCAGTTTATCGACCGTGTATAGCCGCACTGAAGCTTTCTTT. Protein: CASSLSTVYSRTEAFF.

The rearrangement joins TRBV7-9 to TRBJ1-1; 7 nucleotides line up with TRBD1. Germline CDR1 is SEHNR and CDR2 is FQNEAQ (reference sequence). The V segment lost 5 bases and the J segment 4 bases; nucleotides outside the gene matches: 7. The CDR3 consists of 14 residues. CDR3 in DNA: TGTGCCAGCAGCGATGACAGGGCCCCCACTGAAGCTTTCTTT. This encodes CASSDDRAPTEAFF.

V usage is TRBV7-9 and J usage is TRBJ1-3; D gene ambiguous. The V end was cut by 7 bases, the J end by 6 bases, with 7 bases between. This CDR3 is built from 11 residues. Per germline, CDR1 SEHNR and CDR2 FQNEAQ (reference sequence). Here the CDR3 reads CASTPVNTIYF. The CDR3 DNA sequence: TGTGCCAGCACCCCGGTAAACACCATATATTTT.

J is TRBJ2-7 and V is TRBV3-1 (or the pseudogene TRBV3-2), with no clear D. CDR1 and CDR2 from the germline V gene are LGHDT and YNNKEL (reference sequence). V was trimmed by 0 bases and J by 6 bases, leaving 18 bases between them. This CDR3 spans 16 amino acids. The DNA of the CDR3 is TGTGCCAGCAGCCAAGATCTGCCGGGTACGACCCTCGAGCAGTACTTC. It codes for CASSQDLPGTTLEQYF.

J is TRBJ1-5 and V is TRBV27; D unresolved. Germline CDR1 MNHEY, CDR2 SMNVEV (reference sequence). Trimming shortened V by 4 bases and J by 0 bases, and 10 bases separated the two germline ends. This CDR3 has 15 residues. The CDR3 region has the DNA TGTGCCAGCAGTTGGTCAGTGAATAGCAATCAGCCCCAGCATTTT. Its translation is CASSWSVNSNQPQHF.

The chain has TRBV7-2 and TRBJ2-5; D might be TRBD2 (5 bases). Germline CDR1 and CDR2: SGHTA and FQGNSA. The ends were cut back, 5 bases at V and 9 bases at J, with 13 bases in the middle. The CDR3 consists of 12 residues. In DNA, the CDR3 is TGTGCCAGCAGCGGAACTAGGATGGCCCAGTACTTC. This encodes CASSGTRMAQYF.

Of note for this clone: Different DNA sequences within this sample yield the same CDR3. The chain uses TRBV5-4 and TRBJ2-2, with D perhaps TRBD2 (7 bases). The CDR3 consists of 16 residues. CDR1 and CDR2 from the germline V gene are SGHNT and YYREEE (reference sequence). The V end lost 2 bases, the J end lost 0 bases, and 11 bases lay between the germline ends. Here the CDR3 DNA reads TGTGCCAGCAGCTTAAGGGGGGGAGCGAACACCGGGGAGCTGTTTTTT. Translation gives CASSLRGGANTGELFF. Full variable domain (rest looked up from reference TRBV5-4 and TRBJ2-2): ETGVTQSPTHLIKTRGQQVTLRCSSQSGHNTVSWYQQALGQGPQFIFQYYREEENGRGNFPPRFSGLQFPNYSSELNVNALELDDSALYLCASSLRGGANTGELFFGEGSRLTVL.

The V gene is TRBV2, the J gene TRBJ2-3, with 8 bases lining up with TRBD1. The J segment lost 0 bases and the V segment lost 6 bases, leaving 14 bases of the junction unmatched. CDR3 length: 18 amino acids. CDR1 SNHLY and CDR2 FYNNEI come from the germline V gene. The CDR3 loop reads CASRSLLGQGGSTDTQYF. The CDR3 region has the DNA TGTGCCAGCAGGAGCCTCCTTGGACAGGGTGGAAGCACAGATACGCAGTATTTT.